These 9 T cell receptor beta chains were sequenced from one sample in a study of early T cells in non-severe SARS-CoV-2 infection. TCRdb reprocessed the 5' RACE reads via MiXCR and lists one record per CDR3 protein. Of about 67,000 distinct CDR3 sequences listed, 9.5% to 13% are singletons. Sequenced material: whole blood. The receptor set was obtained from an adult who was a healthcare worker with PCR-confirmed SARS-CoV-2 infection or an uninfected control (not recorded which).

Many counts were recorded for this clonotype. The chain carries TRBV20-1 and TRBJ2-1; 12 bases match TRBD1. Per germline, CDR1 DFQATT and CDR2 SNEGSKA (reference sequence). CDR3 length equals 14 residues. Losses at the gene ends were 2 bases for V and 8 bases for J; bases not matched to a gene: 4. CDR3 in DNA: TGCAGTGCTAGAAGGGACAGGGGGCGGGATGAGCAGTTCTTC. Its translation is CSARRDRGRDEQFF.

The chain couples TRBV24-1 to TRBJ2-1; no firm D call. The germline gives CDR1 KGHDR, CDR2 SFDVKD. CDR3 length: 15 amino acids. The germline V and J ends were trimmed by 4 bases and 0 bases, with 9 bases remaining between them. CDR3 sequence: CATSENPSSYNEQFF. In nucleotides, the CDR3 is TGTGCCACCAGTGAGAACCCGAGCTCCTACAATGAGCAGTTCTTC.

This sequence joins TRBV6-5 and TRBJ1-6, with D perhaps TRBD1 (6 bases). Per the germline V gene, CDR1 is MNHEY and CDR2 is SVGAGI. This CDR3 comprises 15 residues. V dropped 6 bases and J dropped 7 bases, with 16 bases sitting between them. The CDR3 sequence is CASRRNREGNSPLHF. The CDR3 coding sequence is TGTGCCAGCAGACGAAACAGGGAGGGAAATTCACCCCTCCACTTT.

This clonotype has a count of ten or more. This chain links TRBV20-1 with TRBJ2-5, with D possibly called TRBD1 or TRBD2 (5 bases each). CDR3 size: 14 residues. Germline CDR1 DFQATT, CDR2 SNEGSKA (reference sequence). V shed 1 base and J shed 4 bases, with 13 bases lying between them. CDR3 amino acids: CSARGYQGVETQYF. The CDR3 nucleotides read TGCAGTGCTAGAGGTTACCAGGGAGTAGAGACCCAGTACTTC.

Many counts were recorded for this clonotype. The rearrangement joins TRBV28 to TRBJ1-5; D not resolved. The germline V gene encodes CDR1 MDHEN and CDR2 SYDVKM. The CDR3 covers 14 residues. V lost 3 bases and J 2 bases, leaving 8 bases between the germline ends. The CDR3 spells CASSLSQGNQPQHF. Here the CDR3 DNA reads TGTGCCAGCAGTTTGAGTCAGGGCAATCAGCCCCAGCATTTT.

The CDR3 loop reads CASGQGDSYEQYF. DNA of the CDR3: TGTGCCAGCGGTCAGGGGGACTCCTACGAGCAGTACTTC. This sequence joins TRBV9 and TRBJ2-7, with 7 bases lining up with TRBD1. Per germline, CDR1 SGDLS and CDR2 YYNGEE. The CDR3 extends over 13 amino acids. The V gene end was trimmed by 7 bases and the J gene end by 0 bases; junction bases not matched to a gene: 4.

This clonotype was seen many times. The chain links TRBV6-5 to TRBJ2-7; the D gene is possibly TRBD1 (6 bases). The CDR3 is 13 amino acids. The germline V gene encodes CDR1 MNHEY and CDR2 SVGAGI. Trimming left V 7 bases short and J 2 bases short, with 12 bases between. CDR3 DNA sequence: TGTGCCAGCAAACTGGACAGTACCTACGAGCAGTACTTC. It specifies CASKLDSTYEQYF.

This clonotype occurred many times. The V gene is TRBV6-5, the J gene TRBJ1-5, with D perhaps TRBD1 (5 bases). Germline loops: CDR1 MNHEY, CDR2 SVGAGI. This CDR3 comprises 15 residues. The V end was cut by 0 bases, the J end by 5 bases, with 11 bases between. CDR3 residues: CASSYSGKGDQPQHF. Written as DNA, the CDR3 is TGTGCCAGCAGTTACTCAGGGAAAGGGGATCAGCCCCAGCATTTT.

This clonotype was seen many times. The rearrangement uses TRBV11-2 and TRBJ2-5; 13 bases align to TRBD2. Trimming at V came to 8 bases and at J to 4 bases, leaving 7 bases not matched to a gene. Looked up from germline, CDR1 is SGHAT and CDR2 is FQNNGV. There are 15 residues in the CDR3. CDR3 loop: CASEGTSGIGETQYF. Written as DNA, the CDR3 is TGTGCCAGCGAAGGGACTAGCGGGATAGGAGAGACCCAGTACTTC.